A single sample is the source of the 18 T cell receptor beta chains below, sequenced in a study of post-analysis software for immune sequencing data. Study results and caveats: Patients showed TRBV5-6, TRBV5-1 and TRBV20-1 among four to six TRBV segments more frequent than in controls.

These receptors' antigens are unknown. Carried by the TCR beta cDNA libraries were unique molecular identifiers. Each CDR3 protein gets one entry after TCRdb re-called the PCR reads with MiXCR. Of about 770,000 distinct CDR3 sequences listed, approximately 44% are singletons. The sample comprised blood. The receptors shown here come from a girl under 18 with multiple sclerosis.

V and J are TRBV11-3 and TRBJ2-5, with 9 bases fitting TRBD2. With 1 base clipped from V and 3 bases from J, the junction kept 3 bases outside the gene matches. Germline CDR1 reads SGHNT; CDR2 reads YENEEA. The CDR3 is 15 amino acids. The CDR3 DNA is TGTGCCAGCAGCTTAGCGGCTAGCGGGAAAGAGACCCAGTACTTC. It specifies CASSLAASGKETQYF. The whole variable domain, remainder taken from reference TRBV11-3 and TRBJ2-5, is EAGVVQSPRYKIIEKKQPVAFWCNPISGHNTLYWYLQNLGQGPELLIRYENEEAVDDSQLPKDRFSAERLKGVDSTLKIQPAELGDSAVYLCASSLAASGKETQYFGPGTRLLVL.

The sample holds a few counts of this clonotype. The chain joins TRBV7-6 to TRBJ1-5; D gene unclear. From germline, CDR1 is SGHVS and CDR2 FNYEAQ. With 0 bases removed from V and 5 bases from J, the gap between germline ends came to 11 bases. CDR3 size: 15 residues. The CDR3 spells CASSLAPGLDQPQHF. The CDR3 DNA reads as TGTGCCAGCAGCTTAGCCCCAGGATTGGATCAGCCCCAGCATTTT.

This clonotype was seen a few times. This rearrangement joins TRBV20-1 to TRBJ2-7; the D gene is possibly TRBD2 (5 bases). TRBJ2-5 explains the end of the DNA better; the J call may be wrong. This CDR3 comprises 16 residues. Germline V gene sequence: CDR1 DFQATT, CDR2 SNEGSKA (reference sequence). CDR3 protein: CSAEGSPTRLGETQYF. For the CDR3, the DNA is TGCAGTGCCGAGGGTTCACCAACAAGACTGGGGGAGACCCAGTACTTC.

The chain uses TRBV9 and TRBJ1-2; 7 nucleotides agree with TRBD1. CDR1 is SGDLS and CDR2 is YYNGEE in the germline V gene. Trimming removed 4 bases from V and 6 bases from J; junction bases left unmatched: 12. The CDR3 is made up of 15 amino acids. This chain's CDR3 is CASSSGQVRWDGYTF. The CDR3 DNA follows: TGTGCCAGCAGCTCTGGACAGGTCCGGTGGGATGGCTACACCTTC.

The chain carries TRBV9 and TRBJ2-1; 7 nucleotides line up with TRBD2. V was pared by 0 bases and J by 6 bases, with 12 bases of the junction left unmatched. The germline V gene encodes CDR1 SGDLS and CDR2 YYNGEE. CDR3 length: 17 residues. CDR3 in amino acids: CASSVGGGAGAINEQFF. The CDR3 nucleotides read TGTGCCAGCAGCGTAGGGGGAGGGGCGGGAGCTATCAATGAGCAGTTCTTC. Supplemented by reference TRBV9 and TRBJ2-1, the full variable domain reads DSGVTQTPKHLITATGQRVTLRCSPRSGDLSVYWYQQSLDQGLQFLIQYYNGEERAKGNILERFSAQQFPDLHSELNLSSLELGDSALYFCASSVGGGAGAINEQFFGPGTRLTVL.

The chain employs TRBV20-1 and TRBJ2-4; possible D gene TRBD2, 6 bases. The last part of the DNA fits TRBJ2-7 better; the J call may be wrong. Per the germline V gene, CDR1 is DFQATT and CDR2 is SNEGSKA (reference sequence). This CDR3 contains 15 residues. CDR3 in DNA: TGCAGTGCTAGAGTTGATGGCGGGATATCCTACGAGCAGTACTTC. It yields the protein CSARVDGGISYEQYF.

There are a few counts of this clonotype. The DNA of the CDR3 is TGCGCCAGCAGCCAAGATGGGCTAGCGGGAAATGGATTGGAAAACATTCAGTACTTC. Translation gives CASSQDGLAGNGLENIQYF. V is TRBV4-1 and J is TRBJ2-4, with TRBD2 matching over 9 bases. V lost 0 bases to trimming and J lost 5 bases; unmatched junction nucleotides: 14. CDR1 and CDR2 from the germline V gene are MGHRA and YSYEKL. The length of the CDR3 is 19 residues.

This chain joins TRBV20-1 and TRBJ1-4; D remains unclear. CDR3 size: 16 residues. V dropped 0 bases and J dropped 0 bases, with 11 bases sitting between them. Germline CDR1 and CDR2: DFQATT and SNEGSKA (reference sequence). The CDR3 DNA reads as TGCAGTGCTAGAGACAGCCTATTTGCAACTAATGAAAAACTGTTTTTT. Translated, it gives CSARDSLFATNEKLFF.

The genes are TRBV9 and TRBJ2-3; D unresolved. CDR1 SGDLS and CDR2 YYNGEE come from the germline V gene. The V end was cut by 4 bases, the J end by 2 bases, with 14 bases between. The CDR3 length is 15 residues. The chain's CDR3 is CASSLRWGSTDTQYF. CDR3 in DNA: TGTGCCAGCAGCCTTAGGTGGGGATCCACAGATACGCAGTATTTT. Combining the CDR3 with reference TRBV9 and TRBJ2-3 gives the whole variable domain DSGVTQTPKHLITATGQRVTLRCSPRSGDLSVYWYQQSLDQGLQFLIQYYNGEERAKGNILERFSAQQFPDLHSELNLSSLELGDSALYFCASSLRWGSTDTQYFGPGTRLTVL.

The chain employs TRBV5-1 and TRBJ1-2, with D unresolved. The CDR3 is made up of 14 amino acids. V was cut by 2 bases and J by 4 bases, with 12 bases left in between. Germline V lookup: CDR1 SGHRS, CDR2 YFSETQ. In DNA, the CDR3 is TGCGCCAGCAGCTTATCCGGGCTGAGCTATGGCTACACCTTC. Translated: CASSLSGLSYGYTF.

This chain links TRBV7-3 with TRBJ2-3, with 8 bases that match TRBD2. V shed 5 bases, J shed 2 bases, and the junction held 6 bases outside the gene matches. Germline V CDR1 and CDR2: SGHTA, FQGTGA. This CDR3 spans 15 amino acids. CDR3 sequence: CASSTTSEHTDTQYF. The CDR3 coding sequence is TGTGCCAGCAGCACGACTAGCGAGCACACAGATACGCAGTATTTT.

J is TRBJ2-1 and V is TRBV11-2; 10 bases map to TRBD2. This CDR3 has 16 amino acids. In germline, CDR1 is SGHAT, CDR2 FQNNGV. With V trimmed by 1 base and J by 5 bases, 5 bases remained unmatched. The CDR3 sequence is CASSLGGLAHNNEQFF. Written as DNA, the CDR3 is TGTGCCAGCAGCTTAGGGGGACTAGCGCACAACAATGAGCAGTTCTTC.

Of note for this clonotype: A read error may account for a junction end that differs from germline. This sequence joins TRBV7-2 and TRBJ2-1; a possible D gene is TRBD2 (6 bases). CDR3 size: 15 residues. Per germline, CDR1 SGHTA and CDR2 FQGNSA. The CDR3 loop is CASNLGAGSVNEQFF. The DNA for the CDR3 is TGTGCCAGCAACTTAGGTGCGGGGAGCGTCAATGAGCAGTTCTTC.

This clonotype was observed a handful of times. This rearrangement joins TRBV20-1 to TRBJ2-1; D is unclear. This CDR3 contains 15 residues. Germline V gene data show CDR1 as DFQATT and CDR2 as SNEGSKA (reference sequence). Trimming removed 4 bases from V and 0 bases from J, with 13 bases in between. The DNA of the CDR3 is TGCAGTGCTACCCACCTAGACCGCTCCTACAATGAGCAGTTCTTC. Its protein product is CSATHLDRSYNEQFF.

This rearrangement joins TRBV7-2 to TRBJ2-1; D remains ambiguous. This CDR3 spans 16 amino acids. V dropped 0 bases and J dropped 9 bases, with 18 bases sitting between them. Germline-derived CDR1 and CDR2 are SGHTA and FQGNSA. This CDR3 reads CASSLARRGLMFEQFF. For the CDR3, the DNA is TGTGCCAGCAGCTTAGCGCGACGTGGGCTGATGTTTGAGCAGTTCTTC.

The chain joins TRBV11-1 to TRBJ2-1; D gene unclear. The assigned J gene may be wrong: the sequence end matches TRBJ2-7 better. From germline, CDR1 is SGHAT and CDR2 FQDESV (reference sequence). The CDR3 covers 13 residues. As DNA, the CDR3 is TGTGCCAGCAGCCCGCTAGTAGGCTACGAGCAGTACTTC. Translating gives CASSPLVGYEQYF.

The chain employs TRBV5-1 and TRBJ2-7, with 8 bases lining up with TRBD1. The CDR3 has 14 residues. CDR1 SGHRS and CDR2 YFSETQ come from the germline V gene. V lost 4 bases, J lost 3 bases, and 6 bases stayed unmatched. CDR3 in DNA: TGCGCCAGCAGCACGACAGGGGCGGGCTACGAGCAGTACTTC. This codes for CASSTTGAGYEQYF.

The chain recombines TRBV20-1 with TRBJ2-5, with TRBD2 matching over 9 bases. CDR1 is DFQATT, CDR2 SNEGSKA, per germline (reference sequence). Trimming took 5 bases from V and 1 from J; bases not matched to a gene: 5. There are 14 residues in the CDR3. CDR3 protein: CSAPLAGTQETQYF. Written as DNA, the CDR3 is TGCAGTGCTCCTCTAGCGGGGACCCAAGAGACCCAGTACTTC.